This paragraph reports one T cell receptor beta chain. Participant age was roughly 18 to 95 years, and participants resided in roughly 24 US areas. This table comes from immunoSEQ multiplex PCR, and its TCRdb copy is limited to in-frame clones, with some not included. The sample carries about 180,000 clones, about 88% recorded once. This sample stems from a study of blood T cell repertoires in COVID-19. Looking at the study overall: The United States, Italy and Spain were the sources of the acute and convalescent COVID-19 samples.

Trimming took off 6 bases at V and 4 bases at J, with 13 bases between the two ends. Germline CDR1 MNHEY, CDR2 SMNVEV (reference sequence). This CDR3 comprises 14 residues. The V and J genes are TRBV27 and TRBJ1-5, with D possibly matching TRBD1 (6 bases). Sequenced: PBMCs or T cells enriched from blood (not recorded which). The TCR originated in a woman between 40 and 55 years old with acute COVID-19. The CDR3, as DNA: TGTGCCAGCAGCCTACAGGGTCTAAATCAGCCCCAGCATTTT. It is translated as CASSLQGLNQPQHF.